The TCR beta chain under discussion was sequenced for a study of beta chain features in type 1 diabetes. Sequenced material consisted of expressed TCRB transcripts (all of the isolated RNA was reverse transcribed). Reads from naive, central memory and regulatory T cell samples averaged roughly 3.6 million. The method was immunoSEQ multiplex PCR; TCRdb's version includes in-frame clones alone and lacks a portion of them. The table lists fewer than 900,000 clones, 15% to 20% of them singletons, with about 0.02% in the top ten. Between the trimmed V and J ends, which lost 3 bases and 6 bases, there was a span of 18 bases. CDR3 length: 15 amino acids. CDR1 PRHDT and CDR2 FYEKMQ come from the germline V gene (reference sequence). This clone was found a few times.

The sample taken for sequencing was naive CD4+ T cells from blood. The receptor was isolated from a woman between 18 and 29 years old in good health. The chain uses TRBV13 and TRBJ2-7; D not certain. The CDR3 nucleotides are TGTGCCAGCAGCTTCCGGGCTATTCGACACTCCGAGCAGTACTTC. Translating it yields CASSFRAIRHSEQYF.